This TCR beta chain was captured in a study of Ad26.COV2.S vaccination and SARS-CoV-2 variants. In the study overall: Ad26.COV2.S given intramuscularly, once or twice 56 days apart. Study findings and constraints: Vaccinated and placebo-treated recipients had similar non-spike TCR breadth. Vaccine recipients had higher spike-specific TCR breadth than placebo recipients. In TCR breadth and depth analyses, total T cell responses may have been underestimated.

Germline V CDR1 and CDR2: SGDLS, YYNGEE. This CDR3 is 14 amino acids long. V was clipped by 2 bases and J by 4 bases; unmatched bases: 4. The method was immunoSEQ multiplex PCR; TCRdb's version includes in-frame clones alone and lacks a portion of them. The sample lists about 480,000 clones, about 83% occurring once. Treatment of the sample: approximately 18 received Ad26.COV2.S at low or high dose, single or two shots; about 5 received placebo; per-sample allocation not given. The investigators took samples on day 63 after the first vaccine or placebo injection. This clone was detected only once. Its matching antigen is unknown.

Source: peripheral blood, taken in a trial of Ad26.COV2.S vaccine versus placebo. This receptor was obtained from a person between 18 and 59 years old who received the Ad26.COV2.S COVID-19 vaccine or a placebo. The V and J genes are TRBV9 and TRBJ1-2; TRBD1 agrees at 8 bases. CDR3 in amino acids: CASSVGQGPYGYTF. The CDR3 DNA sequence: TGTGCCAGCAGCGTCGGACAGGGCCCCTATGGCTACACCTTC.